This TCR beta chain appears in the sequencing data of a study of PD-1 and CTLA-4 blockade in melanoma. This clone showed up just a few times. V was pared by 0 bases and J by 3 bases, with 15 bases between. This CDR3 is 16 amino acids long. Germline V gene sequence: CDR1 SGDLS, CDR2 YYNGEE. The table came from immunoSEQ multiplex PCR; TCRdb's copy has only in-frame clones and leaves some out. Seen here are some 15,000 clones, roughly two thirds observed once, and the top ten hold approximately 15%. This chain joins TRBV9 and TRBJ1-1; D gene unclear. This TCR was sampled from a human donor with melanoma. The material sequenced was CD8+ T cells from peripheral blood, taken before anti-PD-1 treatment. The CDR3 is CASSVDHGVGDTEAFF. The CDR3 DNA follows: TGTGCCAGCAGCGTAGACCATGGCGTCGGGGACACTGAAGCTTTCTTT. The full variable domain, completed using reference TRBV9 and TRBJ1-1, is DSGVTQTPKHLITATGQRVTLRCSPRSGDLSVYWYQQSLDQGLQFLIQYYNGEERAKGNILERFSAQQFPDLHSELNLSSLELGDSALYFCASSVDHGVGDTEAFFGQGTRLTVV.